The subject of this entry is one T cell receptor beta chain. This sample was taken from a study of cytomegalovirus exposure and HLA in healthy donors. The germline gives CDR1 SGHNT, CDR2 YYREEE (reference sequence). CDR3 length: 15 amino acids. J gave up 4 bases and V 3 bases, and 5 bases lay outside the gene matches. TCRdb keeps only in-frame clones here, not all; method: immunoSEQ multiplex PCR. The sample includes around 150,000 clones, almost 85% of them seen just once. The chain couples TRBV5-4 to TRBJ2-2; 8 bases agree with TRBD1. Material: PBMCs. The sequence was obtained from a man aged 30-40 years in good health and CMV-seropositive. CDR3 region: CASSSRQGSTGELFF. As DNA, the CDR3 is TGTGCCAGCAGCTCGAGACAGGGGAGCACCGGGGAGCTGTTTTTT.